This entry concerns a single T cell receptor (beta chain). Germline V gives CDR1 MNHEY, CDR2 SMNVEV (reference sequence). V shed 6 bases, J shed 3 bases, and the junction held 3 bases outside the gene matches. There are 14 residues in the CDR3. Some clones are missing from TCRdb's copy, which holds only in-frame ones; the method was immunoSEQ multiplex PCR. The sample contains fewer than 350,000 clones, 85% to 90% of which appear only once. These data belong to a study of blood T cell repertoires in COVID-19. As for the study in general: Sources were T cells, B-cell-depleted T cells, or PBMCs; the material itself was cDNA or gDNA.

Sequences were obtained from PBMCs or T cells enriched from blood (not recorded which). The chain couples TRBV27 to TRBJ2-3, with 10 bases that match TRBD2. The source of this sequence is a woman younger than 30 with acute COVID-19. CDR3 protein: CASRLAGSTDTQYF. The DNA of the CDR3 is TGTGCCAGCAGACTAGCGGGGTCAACAGATACGCAGTATTTT.